Presented here are 17 T cell receptor beta chains from one specimen sequenced in a study of beta chain features in type 1 diabetes. The authors reverse transcribed all of the isolated RNA, so sequencing captured expressed TCRB transcripts. Sequencing was performed with immunoSEQ multiplex PCR; in TCRdb, only in-frame clones are kept and a portion is missing. The profile shows over 300,000 clones, less than 10% of them singletons. The specimen was central memory CD4+ T cells from blood. The receptors derive from a woman aged 18-29 years in good health.

This clone was counted ten times or more. The chain combines TRBV7-2 with TRBJ2-1, with 13 bases fitting TRBD2. This CDR3 has 16 residues. CDR1 and CDR2 from the germline V gene are SGHTA and FQGNSA. Trimming at V came to 3 bases and at J to 7 bases, leaving 6 bases not matched to a gene. CDR3 loop: CASSFGLAGVGNEQFF. For the CDR3, the DNA is TGTGCCAGCAGCTTCGGACTAGCGGGAGTAGGGAATGAGCAGTTCTTC.

The genes are TRBV10-3 and TRBJ1-1; 8 bases are a match to TRBD1. Germline CDR1 reads ENHRY; CDR2 reads SYGVKD. V was clipped by 0 bases and J by 4 bases; unmatched bases: 4. CDR3 length: 15 amino acids. The CDR3 DNA reads TGTGCCATCAGTGAGTCTAAGGGGACAGGCACTGAAGCTTTCTTT. This translates into CAISESKGTGTEAFF.

The V and J genes are TRBV7-9 and TRBJ1-4, with 8 nucleotides matching TRBD1. Trimming cost V 4 bases and J 5 bases; bases outside gene matches: 3. The germline gives CDR1 SEHNR, CDR2 FQNEAQ (reference sequence). This CDR3 spans 14 amino acids. The CDR3 is CASSWTGINEKLFF. In DNA form, the CDR3 reads TGTGCCAGCAGCTGGACAGGGATAAATGAAAAACTGTTTTTT.

This clone was seen a few times. The genes are TRBV15 and TRBJ1-1; 8 nucleotides align to TRBD1. The CDR3 has 15 amino acids. J gave up 4 bases and V 0 bases, and 4 bases lay outside the gene matches. Germline CDR1 and CDR2: LNHNV and YYDKDF (reference sequence). The CDR3 coding sequence is TGTGCCACCAGCAGAGATCTAACAGGGGGCACTGAAGCTTTCTTT. Its protein is CATSRDLTGGTEAFF. Variable domain in full (rest from reference TRBV15 and TRBJ1-1): DAMVIQNPRYQVTQFGKPVTLSCSQTLNHNVMYWYQQKSSQAPKLLFHYYDKDFNNEADTPDNFQSRRPNTSFCFLDIRSPGLGDTAMYLCATSRDLTGGTEAFFGQGTRLTVV.

This clone was counted ten times or more. The rearrangement uses TRBV5-6 and TRBJ1-2, with a tentative D call TRBD1 (5 bases). Germline V lookup: CDR1 SGHDT, CDR2 YYEEEE. This CDR3 region has 13 residues. V lost 3 bases and J lost 3, with 9 bases in between. Here the CDR3 reads CASSSQAHYGYTF. Here the CDR3 DNA reads TGTGCCAGCAGCTCACAGGCTCACTATGGCTACACCTTC.

This clone was seen repeatedly, ten times or more. The rearrangement links TRBV14 to TRBJ1-2; D is undetermined. The CDR3 extends over 13 amino acids. Looked up from germline, CDR1 is SGHDN and CDR2 is FVKESK. Trimming cost V 0 bases and J 4 bases, with 6 bases left between them. This chain's CDR3 is CASSQDVSYGYTF. CDR3 nucleotides: TGTGCCAGCAGCCAAGATGTAAGCTATGGCTACACCTTC.

The chain has TRBV28 and TRBJ2-1; D is perhaps TRBD1 (6 bases). V was shortened by 5 bases and J by 7 bases, with 15 bases between the two germline ends. This CDR3 comprises 14 residues. The V gene's germline CDR1 is MDHEN and CDR2 SYDVKM. This chain's CDR3 is CASSRNRVLNEQFF. CDR3 coding DNA: TGTGCCAGCAGTCGAAACAGGGTCCTGAATGAGCAGTTCTTC.

To note about this clone: A read error likely explains this, since a far larger clone differs by one base. This rearrangement joins TRBV5-1 to TRBJ2-2, with D unresolved. The length of the CDR3 is 13 residues. V was shortened by 4 bases and J by 3 bases, with 7 bases between the two germline ends. Per the germline V gene, CDR1 is SGHRS and CDR2 is YFSETQ. CDR3 bases: TGCGCCAGCAGCCCCTGGGACACCGGGGAGCTGTTTTTT. As protein: CASSPWDTGELFF.

This clone was counted only a few times. The chain recombines TRBV6-5 with TRBJ2-5; D is perhaps TRBD1 or TRBD2 (5 bases each). The end of the DNA fits TRBJ2-7 better, so the J call may be wrong. This CDR3 contains 14 residues. Germline V gene data show CDR1 as MNHEY and CDR2 as SVGAGI. The CDR3, as DNA: TGTGCCAGCAGTTACTCGGGGGACTCCTACGAGCAGTACTTC. It yields the protein CASSYSGDSYEQYF.

The chain links TRBV2 to TRBJ2-7, with D perhaps TRBD2 (5 bases). Trimming removed 2 bases from V and 2 bases from J, with 10 bases in between. CDR1 is SNHLY and CDR2 is FYNNEI in the germline V gene. The CDR3 totals 14 residues. The DNA for the CDR3 is TGTGCCAGCAGTGAACTAGCCGGTACCTACGAGCAGTACTTC. Protein: CASSELAGTYEQYF.

This clone came up a few times. The CDR3 DNA reads TGTGCCAGCAGTTTATTAGGGGGGACACTCTACGAGCAGTACTTC. Its translation is CASSLLGGTLYEQYF. The chain is built from TRBV28 and TRBJ2-7; D is tentatively TRBD1 or TRBD2 (6 bases each). The CDR3 contains 15 residues. CDR1 MDHEN and CDR2 SYDVKM come from the germline V gene. V lost 1 base to trimming and J lost 3 bases, with 13 bases between them.

This clone was seen many times. The chain uses TRBV7-3 and TRBJ2-5; D ambiguous. Germline values: CDR1 SGHTA, CDR2 FQGTGA. Trimming removed 0 bases from V and 5 bases from J, with 7 bases in between. CDR3 length: 13 residues. The DNA for the CDR3 is TGTGCCAGCAGCTTAACCAAACGGGAGACCCAGTACTTC. Translated: CASSLTKRETQYF.

This chain uses TRBV2 with TRBJ1-1, with 9 bases fitting TRBD1. The V gene end was trimmed by 8 bases and the J gene end by 2 bases; junction bases not matched to a gene: 6. The CDR3 covers 14 residues. Germline CDR1 SNHLY, CDR2 FYNNEI. The CDR3 reads CASEDRGPNTEAFF. CDR3 in DNA: TGTGCCAGCGAGGACAGGGGACCCAACACTGAAGCTTTCTTT.

This rearrangement joins TRBV5-6 to TRBJ2-3; TRBD2 agrees at 11 bases. CDR1 SGHDT and CDR2 YYEEEE come from the germline V gene. J was trimmed by 5 bases and V by 2 bases; bases with no gene match: 7. This CDR3 is 16 amino acids long. The CDR3 nucleotides read TGTGCCAGCAGCTTAAGGGGGACTAGCGGTAAAGATACGCAGTATTTT. The encoded protein is CASSLRGTSGKDTQYF.

This clone came up a few times. V and J are TRBV7-9 and TRBJ2-3; TRBD1 might be the D (6 bases). Germline CDR1 and CDR2: SEHNR and FQNEAQ (reference sequence). The CDR3 contains 11 residues. Trimming took 3 bases from V and 10 from J, leaving 8 bases between them. Here the CDR3 reads CASSLDSSQYF. Here the CDR3 DNA reads TGTGCCAGCAGCTTGGACAGTTCGCAGTATTTT.

In DNA form, the CDR3 reads TGCGCCAGCAGCCCAGGACAGGGAAACTCTGAAGCTTTCTTT. Encoded protein: CASSPGQGNSEAFF. The chain has TRBV5-1 and TRBJ1-1; TRBD1 agrees at 8 bases. The CDR3 totals 14 residues. The V and J ends lost 4 bases and 6 bases, in that order; junction bases with no gene match: 8. Germline CDR1 reads SGHRS; CDR2 reads YFSETQ. Full variable domain (remainder filled in from reference TRBV5-1 and TRBJ1-1): KAGVTQTPRYLIKTRGQQVTLSCSPISGHRSVSWYQQTPGQGLQFLFEYFSETQRNKGNFPGRFSGRQFSNSRSEMNVSTLELGDSALYLCASSPGQGNSEAFFGQGTRLTVV.

This clone was counted at least ten times. The genes are TRBV18 and TRBJ1-4, with 7 bases that match TRBD1. The CDR3 extends over 15 amino acids. The V gene's germline CDR1 is KGHSH and CDR2 LQKENI. Trimming at V came to 2 bases and at J to 5 bases, leaving 5 bases not matched to a gene. Written as DNA, the CDR3 is TGTGCCAGCTCACCAACGGGACAGAGCAATGAAAAACTGTTTTTT. It encodes CASSPTGQSNEKLFF. Together with reference TRBV18 and TRBJ1-4, the CDR3 gives the full variable domain: NAGVMQNPRHLVRRRGQEARLRCSPMKGHSHVYWYRQLPEEGLKFMVYLQKENIIDESGMPKERFSAEFPKEGPSILRIQQVVRGDSAAYFCASSPTGQSNEKLFFGSGTQLSVL.